This TCR beta chain was retrieved from a study of graft-versus-host responses after intestinal transplantation. Study information: Recipients obtained multivisceral, liver-intestinal, or isolated intestinal transplants. Study results and limitations: Recipient marrow contained GvH clones, some of which appeared first in ileum or blood. Circulating GvH clones peaking coincided with falling HvG clones soon after transplant.

Concerning this clone itself: Its antigen is currently unknown.

V was trimmed by 5 bases and J by 3 bases, leaving 22 bases between them. The CDR3 runs to 18 residues. Germline V gene data show CDR1 as SEHNR and CDR2 as FQNEAQ (reference sequence). TCRdb's copy holds only in-frame clones and misses some; the assay was immunoSEQ multiplex PCR. The data hold about 100,000 clones, with 87% observed a single time. The input for sequencing was unstimulated CD4+ T cells sorted from spleen or lymph node cells, taken before transplant. The gene calls are TRBV7-9 and TRBJ2-2, with a weak D call TRBD1 (5 bases). This receptor was identified in a human donor who was the organ donor for an intestinal transplant. CDR3 DNA sequence: TGTGCCAGCAGCCGAAGGGGCGCGGATCTAAGCGACACCGGGGAGCTGTTTTTT. It specifies CASSRRGADLSDTGELFF.